This entry is about one T cell receptor (beta chain). Antigen specificity is unknown. This specimen comes from a study of regulatory T cells in long-lasting Graves disease. Study-wide results and limits: The small sample size may have reduced accuracy.

Time point specified: persistent/refractory GD, antithyroid drugs over 5 years with positive TRAb. Extracted PBMC RNA gave rise to the TCR library. This CDR3 is built from 16 residues. In germline, CDR1 is MNHNS, CDR2 SASEGT. V shed 5 bases and J shed 0 bases, with 16 bases lying between them. iRepertoire HTBI primers and Arm-PCR of CDR3 regions built TCR beta libraries. TCRdb reprocessed the multiplex PCR reads via MiXCR and lists one record per CDR3 protein. The sample includes 600,000 to 850,000 distinct CDR3 sequences, around 32% of them seen just once. The specimen was peripheral blood mononuclear cells (PBMCs), collected when the disease was refractory, from a patient treated with antithyroid drugs. The receptor comes from a female donor with Graves disease. The chain couples TRBV6-1 to TRBJ1-1; D is uncertain. The CDR3 here is CASSPWADGLNTEAFF. CDR3 DNA sequence: TGTGCCAGCAGTCCCTGGGCAGACGGGTTGAACACTGAAGCTTTCTTT.